This T cell receptor beta chain was found in a study of type 1 regulatory T cells. As for the study in general: An in vitro protocol generated T-allo10, a Tr1-enriched, alloantigen-specific CD4 T cell product. Study observations and caveats: Compared with non-type 1 regulatory T cells, type 1 regulatory T cells showed a more restricted TCR repertoire.

This clonotype was counted a few times. Its antigen is not known. The germline V and J ends were trimmed by 0 bases and 7 bases, with 15 bases remaining between them. Per germline, CDR1 LGHDT and CDR2 YNNKEL (reference sequence). The CDR3 totals 15 residues. TCRdb recomputed calls from the reads with MiXCR, one row per CDR3 protein. The sample consists of roughly 40,000 distinct CDR3 sequences, 12% of them appearing once. Sequences were obtained from cultured non-Tr1 T cells, either the whole culture or a sorted T cell fraction (not recorded which). The sequence was collected from a human donor in good health. The J gene is TRBJ1-2, the V gene TRBV3-1, with D perhaps TRBD1 (6 bases). The DNA for the CDR3 is TGTGCCAGCAGCCAAGATAAGGGGGGACTACGTGGCTACACCTTC. Translated: CASSQDKGGLRGYTF.